The sequence of this T cell receptor (beta chain) was determined in a study of blood T cells in healthy people across ages. Extraction of total RNA produced a minimum of 5.5 micrograms from each sample. Germline V lookup: CDR1 MNHEY, CDR2 SMNVEV (reference sequence). Trimming stripped 5 bases from V and 4 bases from J, with 9 bases between. This CDR3 region has 13 residues. Points from the study as a whole: Expanded clonotype shifts may have been confounded, as the donors had an unknown CMV status. Estimates drawn from one million T cells were deemed to understate diversity.

As to this clonotype: Its antigen is not identified.

Then a second PCR, running roughly 7 to 11 cycles, was carried out with a sample-barcoded 5' primer and a J-beta primer mix. All cDNA molecules were each tagged by a template-switch adaptor with 12 random nucleotides. TCRdb reanalysed the 5' RACE reads using MiXCR and keeps one entry per CDR3 protein. The sample has around 1,800,000 distinct CDR3 sequences; approximately 40% are singletons. Sequenced input: blood. The chain joins TRBV27 to TRBJ2-1; the D is unclear. The sequence was collected from a human donor in good health. In DNA form, the CDR3 reads TGTGCCAGCAGTCCGACCTGGTACAATGAGCAGTTCTTC. Amino acids: CASSPTWYNEQFF.